The rows below give T cell receptor beta chains drawn from one sample of a study of T-cell reconstitution after alpha-beta-depleted transplantation in children. TCRdb itself ran the PCR reads through MiXCR, one entry per CDR3 protein. The table includes tens of thousands of distinct CDR3 sequences, over 4.5% detected once. Material: PBMCs, mostly from graft donor cells, obtained 180 days after TCRalphabeta/CD19-depleted stem cell transplant. These receptors all come from a boy younger than two who had a stem cell transplant for acute myeloid leukemia, so the T cells may come from the graft donor. Each CDR3 is given with its conserved first and last residue. Each record gives: D gene, clone size, V gene, CDR3 protein. A D gene is named only where the DNA matches it firmly. Size values are once, few and many counts, or a class for expanded clones, and some rows have none.

d_gene: .
abundance: .
v_gene: TRBV12-3/TRBV12-4
CDR3aa: CAITPVVGRKSAYTEAFF

d_gene: .
abundance: many
v_gene: TRBV6-6
CDR3aa: CASTRQAQETQYF

d_gene: .
abundance: many
v_gene: TRBV2
CDR3aa: CASSEGPQGAF

d_gene: TRBD1
abundance: many
v_gene: TRBV20-1
CDR3aa: CSAPPRDRAYGYTF

d_gene: .
abundance: .
v_gene: TRBV5-2
CDR3aa: CAMGFGLGDEQFF

d_gene: TRBD2
abundance: many
v_gene: TRBV13
CDR3aa: CASSFGPGLPGF

d_gene: .
abundance: once
v_gene: TRBV5-8
CDR3aa: CASSQLRGSDQPQHF

d_gene: .
abundance: many
v_gene: TRBV28
CDR3aa: CASSSLAGGSYGYTF

d_gene: .
abundance: many
v_gene: TRBV5-1
CDR3aa: CASSLVIGGETQYF

d_gene: .
abundance: many
v_gene: TRBV9
CDR3aa: CASSDSLTGYNSPLHF

d_gene: .
abundance: many
v_gene: TRBV12-3/TRBV12-4
CDR3aa: CASSKKVTQYF

d_gene: .
abundance: many
v_gene: TRBV7-8
CDR3aa: CASSLGGGQMTGELFF

d_gene: TRBD2
abundance: many
v_gene: TRBV5-1
CDR3aa: CASRKAGAVTDTQYF

d_gene: TRBD2
abundance: .
v_gene: TRBV11-2
CDR3aa: CASSFLAGGYNEQFF

d_gene: .
abundance: many
v_gene: TRBV7-2
CDR3aa: CASSLLAQETQYF

d_gene: TRBD1
abundance: many
v_gene: TRBV12-3/TRBV12-4
CDR3aa: CASSSADRGNNEQFF

d_gene: TRBD2
abundance: .
v_gene: TRBV19
CDR3aa: CASSSLTGGQVVNEQFF

d_gene: .
abundance: .
v_gene: TRBV28
CDR3aa: CASSLWDSRNQPQHF

d_gene: .
abundance: many
v_gene: TRBV3-1
CDR3aa: CASSQGGRAVQETQYF

d_gene: .
abundance: many
v_gene: TRBV28
CDR3aa: CASSQARFSSYNSPLHF

d_gene: TRBD1
abundance: many
v_gene: TRBV10-3
CDR3aa: CAISARGTGELFF

d_gene: .
abundance: many
v_gene: TRBV7-2
CDR3aa: CASSFPRAPEAFF

d_gene: TRBD1
abundance: many
v_gene: TRBV7-8
CDR3aa: CASSLYRDRGDTEAFF

d_gene: .
abundance: many
v_gene: TRBV5-1
CDR3aa: CASSLEFRTPYNEQFF

d_gene: .
abundance: many
v_gene: TRBV20-1
CDR3aa: CSARAINYGYTF

d_gene: .
abundance: many
v_gene: TRBV18
CDR3aa: CASSPPSRGYEQYF

d_gene: .
abundance: few
v_gene: TRBV20-1
CDR3aa: CSARGISNEKLFF

d_gene: .
abundance: many
v_gene: TRBV12-3/TRBV12-4
CDR3aa: CASSLARTGMFF

d_gene: .
abundance: many
v_gene: TRBV4-3
CDR3aa: CASSQWSDVDEKLFF

d_gene: TRBD1
abundance: .
v_gene: TRBV20-1
CDR3aa: CSARPRTGGNTIYF

d_gene: .
abundance: many
v_gene: TRBV3-1
CDR3aa: CASSALNEQFF

d_gene: .
abundance: many
v_gene: TRBV12-3/TRBV12-4
CDR3aa: CASSRWANSNQPQHF

d_gene: TRBD1
abundance: many
v_gene: TRBV11-2
CDR3aa: CASSLAPGGQGYGYTF

d_gene: .
abundance: .
v_gene: TRBV27
CDR3aa: CASSGGRKTQYF

d_gene: TRBD2
abundance: many
v_gene: TRBV15
CDR3aa: CATSIRRGLASYEQYF

d_gene: TRBD2
abundance: many
v_gene: TRBV5-5
CDR3aa: CASSLEPGLAPSFGYNEQFF

d_gene: .
abundance: many
v_gene: TRBV29-1
CDR3aa: CSASLVVLDTQYF

d_gene: TRBD1
abundance: many
v_gene: TRBV5-1
CDR3aa: CASSQSGQSYQETQYF

d_gene: .
abundance: many
v_gene: TRBV7-6
CDR3aa: CASSFTPGDTEAFF

d_gene: .
abundance: many
v_gene: TRBV5-1
CDR3aa: CASSLVPDNQPQHF

d_gene: .
abundance: many
v_gene: TRBV3-1
CDR3aa: CASSQDRGEGPDTQYF

d_gene: .
abundance: many
v_gene: TRBV20-1
CDR3aa: CSAKAGSSYEQYF

d_gene: TRBD1
abundance: many
v_gene: TRBV3-1
CDR3aa: CASSQDLGGGPGANVLTF

d_gene: .
abundance: many
v_gene: TRBV12-3/TRBV12-4
CDR3aa: CASSRRQLHYGYTF

d_gene: .
abundance: many
v_gene: TRBV18
CDR3aa: CASSPLLTQETQYF

d_gene: .
abundance: many
v_gene: TRBV11-2
CDR3aa: CASSLDYWANSNQPQHF

d_gene: .
abundance: many
v_gene: TRBV5-6
CDR3aa: CASSPTVNTGELFF

d_gene: .
abundance: many
v_gene: TRBV12-3/TRBV12-4
CDR3aa: CASSPRGDEEKLFF

d_gene: .
abundance: many
v_gene: TRBV11-3
CDR3aa: CASSFRNSYNEQFF

d_gene: TRBD2
abundance: many
v_gene: TRBV7-3
CDR3aa: CASSPRLAGYNEQFF

d_gene: TRBD1
abundance: many
v_gene: TRBV19
CDR3aa: CASSIGTGVGEKLFF

d_gene: .
abundance: many
v_gene: TRBV6-1
CDR3aa: CASSEWAGVVEAFF

d_gene: TRBD1
abundance: many
v_gene: TRBV12-3/TRBV12-4
CDR3aa: CASSLRGPTDTQYF

d_gene: .
abundance: many
v_gene: TRBV6-5
CDR3aa: CASSYSTGRGYEKLFF